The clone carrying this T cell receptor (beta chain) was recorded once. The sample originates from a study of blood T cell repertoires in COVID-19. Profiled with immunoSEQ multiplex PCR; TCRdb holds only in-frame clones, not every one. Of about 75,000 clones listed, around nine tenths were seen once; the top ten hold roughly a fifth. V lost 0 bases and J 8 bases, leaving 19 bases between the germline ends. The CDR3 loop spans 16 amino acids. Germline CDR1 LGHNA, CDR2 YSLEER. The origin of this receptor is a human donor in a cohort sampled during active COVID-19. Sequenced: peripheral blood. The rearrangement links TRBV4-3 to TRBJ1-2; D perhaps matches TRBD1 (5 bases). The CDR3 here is CASSQERGGVQAGYTF. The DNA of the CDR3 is TGCGCCAGCAGCCAAGAACGCGGGGGAGTACAGGCGGGCTACACCTTC.